These 18 T cell receptor beta chains were all obtained from the same sample, sequenced in a study of cytotoxic CD8 clonotypes in ibrutinib-treated CLL (dated by TCRdb to 2020 to 2023). Library creation used the immunoSEQ multiplex PCR assay. The table was pulled from immuneACCESS by TCRdb, which kept in-frame rearrangements only. Such tables lose some clones; where checked, under half of the loss comes from unresolved V genes, and the rest has no known cause. Counted in this sample were some 92,000 clones; around 77% of them appeared once. Of the sample, under 30% is held by the ten largest clones. This specimen's time point label, interpreted: approximately 2 years on ibrutinib. Specimen: PBMCs, collected after 24 months of ibrutinib treatment. Receptor source: a human donor with chronic lymphocytic leukemia.

The V call is TRBV28, the J call TRBJ1-6, with D perhaps TRBD1 (6 bases). CDR1 MDHEN and CDR2 SYDVKM come from the germline V gene. The V and J ends lost 6 bases and 13 bases respectively, with 10 bases between them. The CDR3 length is 11 residues. As DNA, the CDR3 is TGTGCCAGCAGGTATGGGGGCCCCCTCCACTTT. Protein sequence: CASRYGGPLHF.

The chain couples TRBV19 to TRBJ2-7; tentatively, D is TRBD2 (6 bases). CDR3 length equals 14 residues. Trimming removed 7 bases from V and 3 bases from J, with 16 bases in between. Germline V lookup: CDR1 LNHDA, CDR2 SQIVND (reference sequence). The CDR3 DNA sequence: TGTGCCAGTACCCCAACCGGGACTTTCTACGAGCAGTACTTC. It translates to CASTPTGTFYEQYF.

The CDR3 DNA is TGTGCCAGCAGTGGGCCTCAGCGACCTCAGTTCTTC. The encoded protein is CASSGPQRPQFF. The chain combines TRBV28 with TRBJ2-1; unclear D gene. The germline gives CDR1 MDHEN, CDR2 SYDVKM. V was cut by 5 bases and J by 13 bases, with 15 bases left in between. The CDR3 extends over 12 amino acids.

The chain carries TRBV28 and TRBJ1-2; D is perhaps TRBD1 (6 bases). This CDR3 is 13 amino acids long. Looked up from germline, CDR1 is MDHEN and CDR2 is SYDVKM. V lost 5 bases to trimming and J lost 6 bases, with 13 bases between them. The CDR3 coding sequence is TGTGCCAGCAGTCGGACAGATTCCGATGGCTACACCTTC. It encodes CASSRTDSDGYTF.

V gene TRBV4-3 combines with J gene TRBJ2-7; D gene uncertain. This CDR3 has 14 amino acids. The germline V gene has CDR1 LGHNA and CDR2 YSLEER. V was trimmed by 2 bases and J by 0 bases, leaving 8 bases between them. The CDR3 sequence: CASSQNRLSYEQYF. In DNA, the CDR3 is TGCGCCAGCAGCCAAAATCGCCTCTCCTACGAGCAGTACTTC.

V gene TRBV7-2 combines with J gene TRBJ2-5; D may match TRBD1 or TRBD2 (6 bases each). Deletions cut 4 bases from V and 4 bases from J, with 10 bases between. CDR1 and CDR2 (germline): SGHTA, FQGNSA. This CDR3 has 13 amino acids. In DNA form, the CDR3 reads TGTGCCAGCAGCTCACAGGGAGGAGAGACCCAGTACTTC. Residues: CASSSQGGETQYF.

The chain recombines TRBV7-2 with TRBJ2-2; TRBD2 aligns across 7 bases. Germline assignment: CDR1 SGHTA and CDR2 FQGNSA. V gave up 0 bases and J gave up 4 bases; unmatched junction bases: 5. The CDR3 consists of 16 residues. CDR3 protein: CASSLAGGPGTGELFF. The CDR3 coding sequence is TGTGCCAGCAGCTTAGCGGGAGGGCCAGGCACCGGGGAGCTGTTTTTT.

The CDR3 DNA follows: TGTGCCAGCAGCCCCTCTAAAAGGGTAGCCGGGGAGCTGTTTTTT. This gives the protein CASSPSKRVAGELFF. This chain links TRBV13 with TRBJ2-2; D gene uncertain. Between the trimmed V and J ends, which lost 5 bases and 6 bases, there was a span of 16 bases. The CDR3 runs to 15 residues. CDR1 PRHDT and CDR2 FYEKMQ come from the germline V gene (reference sequence).

The chain has TRBV25-1 and TRBJ2-2, with 7 nucleotides matching TRBD2. V shed 4 bases, J shed 7 bases, and the junction held 9 bases outside the gene matches. The CDR3 is 15 amino acids. Germline lookup yields CDR1 MGHDK and CDR2 SYGVNS. CDR3: CASSVPGGYGGELFF. CDR3 coding DNA: TGTGCCAGCAGTGTACCGGGAGGATATGGCGGGGAGCTGTTTTTT. Full variable domain (outside the CDR3, taken from reference TRBV25-1 and TRBJ2-2): EADIYQTPRYLVIGTGKKITLECSQTMGHDKMYWYQQDPGMELHLIHYSYGVNSTEKGDLSSESTVSRIRTEHFPLTLESARPSHTSQYLCASSVPGGYGGELFFGEGSRLTVL.

Concerning this clone: A much larger clone lies one base from this, so it may be a read error. This chain links TRBV4-2 with TRBJ2-3; D remains ambiguous. Germline loops: CDR1 LGHNA, CDR2 YNFKEQ. This CDR3 has 11 amino acids. Trimming cost V 4 bases and J 2 bases, with 1 base left between them. CDR3 in DNA: TGTGCCAGCAGCCTCACAGATACGCAGTATTTT. It translates to CASSLTDTQYF.

The chain carries TRBV7-8 and TRBJ1-5, with D possibly being TRBD1 (6 bases). CDR3 length: 15 residues. Germline V gene lookup returns CDR1 SGHVS and CDR2 FQNEAQ. Trimming cost V 5 bases and J 7 bases, with 18 bases left between them. The CDR3 loop reads CASSAGATGVQPQHF. CDR3 coding DNA: TGTGCCAGCAGCGCGGGCGCGACAGGCGTACAGCCCCAGCATTTT.

This clone was seen at least ten times. The rearrangement uses TRBV4-1 and TRBJ2-7; D might be TRBD1 or TRBD2, each matching 5 bases. The length of the CDR3 is 17 residues. CDR1 MGHRA and CDR2 YSYEKL come from the germline V gene. Trimming left V 2 bases short and J 6 bases short, with 23 bases between. CDR3 nucleotides: TGCGCCAGCAGCCAAAGGGGCGAGGGCTTGCCTGGTCTCGAGCAGTACTTC. Protein sequence: CASSQRGEGLPGLEQYF.

The chain is built from TRBV5-4 and TRBJ1-5, with 10 bases that match TRBD1. The germline V gene encodes CDR1 SGHNT and CDR2 YYREEE (reference sequence). V was pared by 0 bases and J by 7 bases, with 13 bases of the junction left unmatched. This CDR3 has 18 amino acids. In DNA form, the CDR3 reads TGTGCCAGCAGCTTGGGTGCCGGGACAGGGGTCGTAAAACAGCCCCAGCATTTT. It codes for CASSLGAGTGVVKQPQHF.

This clone qualifies as hyperexpanded. The V gene is TRBV6-6, the J gene TRBJ2-3, with TRBD1 matching over 10 bases. The CDR3 spans 16 residues. Germline values: CDR1 MNHNY, CDR2 SVGAGI (reference sequence). The J segment lost 4 bases and the V segment lost 1 base, leaving 5 bases of the junction unmatched. The CDR3 nucleotides read TGTGCCAGCAGTTACTGGGGACAGGGGAACGCAGATACGCAGTATTTT. Its translation is CASSYWGQGNADTQYF.

The sample holds one count of this clone. The V and J genes are TRBV4-3 and TRBJ1-2; D possibly corresponds to TRBD1 (5 bases). Trimming took 2 bases from V and 2 from J, leaving 18 bases between them. CDR3 length equals 17 residues. The V gene's germline CDR1 is LGHNA and CDR2 YSLEER. Written as DNA, the CDR3 is TGCGCCAGCAGCCAATCGGCGGGACCGGCTTGGAACTATGGCTACACCTTC. It specifies CASSQSAGPAWNYGYTF.

This clone was counted a few times. The rearrangement joins TRBV18 to TRBJ2-7; 9 bases fit TRBD2. This CDR3 is built from 15 residues. Unmatched junction bases numbered 10, after V lost 3 bases and J lost 7 bases. Germline-derived CDR1 and CDR2 are KGHSH and LQKENI. CDR3 sequence: CASSPGLAGTGEQYF. For the CDR3, the DNA is TGTGCCAGCTCACCTGGGCTAGCGGGAACGGGTGAGCAGTACTTC.

This sequence joins TRBV7-2 and TRBJ2-3, with 12 bases that match TRBD2. Germline CDR1 and CDR2: SGHTA and FQGNSA. V gave up 4 bases and J gave up 2 bases; unmatched junction bases: 4. This CDR3 region has 16 residues. CDR3 residues: CASSSPSGRATDTQYF. The DNA for the CDR3 is TGTGCCAGCAGCTCCCCTAGCGGGAGGGCCACAGATACGCAGTATTTT.

The V gene is TRBV27, the J gene TRBJ2-1, with no clear D. V lost 8 bases and J lost 8, with 16 bases in between. Germline V gene data show CDR1 as MNHEY and CDR2 as SMNVEV (reference sequence). The CDR3 has 13 amino acids. The CDR3 region is CASGKPSRDEQFF. Here the CDR3 DNA reads TGTGCCAGCGGGAAGCCGAGTCGCGATGAGCAGTTCTTC.